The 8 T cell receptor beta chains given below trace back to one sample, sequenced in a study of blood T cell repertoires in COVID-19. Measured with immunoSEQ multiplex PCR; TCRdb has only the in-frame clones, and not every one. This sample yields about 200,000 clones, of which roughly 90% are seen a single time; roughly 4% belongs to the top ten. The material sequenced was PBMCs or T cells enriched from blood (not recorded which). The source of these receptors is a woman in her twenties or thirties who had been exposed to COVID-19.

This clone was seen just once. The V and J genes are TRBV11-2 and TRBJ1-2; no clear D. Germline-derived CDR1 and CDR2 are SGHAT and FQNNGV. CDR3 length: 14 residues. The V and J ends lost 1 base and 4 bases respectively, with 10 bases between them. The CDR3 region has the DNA TGTGCCAGCAGCTTAGCCGGGGAGGCCTATGGCTACACCTTC. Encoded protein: CASSLAGEAYGYTF.

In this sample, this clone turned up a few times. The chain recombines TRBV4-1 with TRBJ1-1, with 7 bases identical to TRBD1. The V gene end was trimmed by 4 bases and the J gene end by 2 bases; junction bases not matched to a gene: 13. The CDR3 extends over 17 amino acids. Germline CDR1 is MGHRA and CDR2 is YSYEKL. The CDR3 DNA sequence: TGCGCCAGCAGCCCAGCCCCGGGACAGAGATTCAACACTGAAGCTTTCTTT. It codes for CASSPAPGQRFNTEAFF.

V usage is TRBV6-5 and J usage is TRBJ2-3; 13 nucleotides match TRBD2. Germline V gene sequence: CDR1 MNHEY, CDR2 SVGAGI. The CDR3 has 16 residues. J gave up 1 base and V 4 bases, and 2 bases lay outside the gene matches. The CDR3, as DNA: TGTGCCAGCAGTTCAGGACTAGCGGGGGGCACAGATACGCAGTATTTT. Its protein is CASSSGLAGGTDTQYF.

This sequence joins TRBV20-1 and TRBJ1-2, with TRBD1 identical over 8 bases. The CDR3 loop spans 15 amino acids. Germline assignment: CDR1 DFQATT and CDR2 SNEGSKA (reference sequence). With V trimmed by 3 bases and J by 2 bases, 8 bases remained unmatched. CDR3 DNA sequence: TGCAGTGCTAGTAAGGGGGACAGGCCGAACTATGGCTACACCTTC. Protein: CSASKGDRPNYGYTF.

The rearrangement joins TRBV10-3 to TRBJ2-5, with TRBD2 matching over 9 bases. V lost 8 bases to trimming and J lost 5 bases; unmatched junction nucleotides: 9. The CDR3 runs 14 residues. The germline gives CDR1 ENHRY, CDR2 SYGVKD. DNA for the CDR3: TGTGCCATCGCTAGCGGGGTTTCGGGGGAGACCCAGTACTTC. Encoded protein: CAIASGVSGETQYF.

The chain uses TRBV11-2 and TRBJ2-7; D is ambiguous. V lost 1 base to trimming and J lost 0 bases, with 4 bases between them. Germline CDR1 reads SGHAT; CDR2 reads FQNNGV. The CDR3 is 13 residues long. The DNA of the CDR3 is TGTGCCAGCAGCTTAGGCAGCTCCTACGAGCAGTACTTC. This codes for CASSLGSSYEQYF.

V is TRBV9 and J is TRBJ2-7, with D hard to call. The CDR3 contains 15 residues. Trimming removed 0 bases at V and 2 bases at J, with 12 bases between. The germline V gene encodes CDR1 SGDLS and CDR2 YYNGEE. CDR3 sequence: CASSVGGNPPYEQYF. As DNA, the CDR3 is TGTGCCAGCAGCGTAGGAGGTAATCCCCCCTACGAGCAGTACTTC.

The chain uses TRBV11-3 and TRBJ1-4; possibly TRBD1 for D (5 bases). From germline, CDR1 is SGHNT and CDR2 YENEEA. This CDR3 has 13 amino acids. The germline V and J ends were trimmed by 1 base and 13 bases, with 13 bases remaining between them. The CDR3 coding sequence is TGTGCCAGCAGCTTAGGAGGGAGGGGAGGACTGTTTTTT. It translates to CASSLGGRGGLFF. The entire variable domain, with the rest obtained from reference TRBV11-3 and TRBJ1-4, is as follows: EAGVVQSPRYKIIEKKQPVAFWCNPISGHNTLYWYLQNLGQGPELLIRYENEEAVDDSQLPKDRFSAERLKGVDSTLKIQPAELGDSAVYLCASSLGGRGGLFFGSGTQLSVL.